These T cell receptor beta chains were read from a single sample in a study of blood T cell repertoires in COVID-19. The data were produced by immunoSEQ multiplex PCR, yet TCRdb's version contains in-frame clones alone and is incomplete. The table shows roughly 130,000 clones, with about 85% occurring only once. The specimen sequenced was peripheral blood. Receptors originate from a man in his 70s with acute or convalescent COVID-19. CDR3s include the opening cysteine and the closing phenylalanine or tryptophan.

j_call: TRBJ2-2
v_call: TRBV27
cdr3_aa: CASSARWKPGLAGGNTGELFF

j_call: TRBJ1-3
v_call: TRBV4-1
cdr3_aa: CASSQAGQLVGNTIYF

j_call: TRBJ2-7
v_call: TRBV3-1/TRBV3-2
cdr3_aa: CASSQELETRFGYYEQYF

j_call: TRBJ2-2
v_call: TRBV18
cdr3_aa: CASSPREAGRTGELFF

j_call: TRBJ1-1
v_call: TRBV6-5
cdr3_aa: CASSFLVEVNTEAFF

j_call: TRBJ2-1
v_call: TRBV10-1
cdr3_aa: CASSRTRTSGLFF

j_call: TRBJ2-5
v_call: TRBV18
cdr3_aa: CASSPGHGETQYF

j_call: TRBJ1-2
v_call: TRBV7-3
cdr3_aa: CASSLDRQGRGYTF

j_call: TRBJ1-5
v_call: TRBV7-6
cdr3_aa: CASSPRAGSNQPQHF

j_call: TRBJ1-4
v_call: TRBV7-8
cdr3_aa: CASSPIVGPSNEKLFF

j_call: TRBJ2-6
v_call: TRBV15
cdr3_aa: CATSRGGRGRSGANVLTF

j_call: TRBJ1-2
v_call: TRBV18
cdr3_aa: CASSPPGQRNYGYTF

j_call: TRBJ2-7
v_call: TRBV2
cdr3_aa: CASSGQRGVYEQYF

j_call: TRBJ2-7
v_call: TRBV5-1
cdr3_aa: CASSLRQGSDEQYF

j_call: TRBJ1-1
v_call: TRBV18
cdr3_aa: CASSHERRTDTEAFF

j_call: TRBJ2-1
v_call: TRBV15
cdr3_aa: CATDRGRLGGYGEQFF

j_call: TRBJ2-1
v_call: TRBV3-1/TRBV3-2
cdr3_aa: CASSQARWRGGYREQFF